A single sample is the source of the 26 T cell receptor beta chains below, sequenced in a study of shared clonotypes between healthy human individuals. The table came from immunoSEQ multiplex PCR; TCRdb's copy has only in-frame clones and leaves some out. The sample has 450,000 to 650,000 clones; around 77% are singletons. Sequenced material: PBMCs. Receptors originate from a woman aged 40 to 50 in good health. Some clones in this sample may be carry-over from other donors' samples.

CDR3 bases: TGTGCCAGCACCGTAGCGGGAGGCGATGAGCAGTTCTTC. Translation gives CASTVAGGDEQFF. The gene calls are TRBV27 and TRBJ2-1; TRBD2 matches at 10 bases. This CDR3 is built from 13 residues. CDR1 is MNHEY and CDR2 is SMNVEV in the germline V gene (reference sequence). Losses at the gene ends were 7 bases for V and 8 bases for J; bases not matched to a gene: 5.

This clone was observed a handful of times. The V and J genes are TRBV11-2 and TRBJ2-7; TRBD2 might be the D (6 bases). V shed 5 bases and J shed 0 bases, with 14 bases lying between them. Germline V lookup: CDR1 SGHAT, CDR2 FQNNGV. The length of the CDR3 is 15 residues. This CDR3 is CASSESGSLSYEQYF. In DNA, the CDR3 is TGTGCCAGCAGCGAGAGCGGGTCCCTCTCCTACGAGCAGTACTTC.

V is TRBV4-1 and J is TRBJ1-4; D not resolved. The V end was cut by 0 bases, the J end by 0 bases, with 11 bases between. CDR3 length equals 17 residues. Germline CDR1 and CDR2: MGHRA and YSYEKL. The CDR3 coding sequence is TGCGCCAGCAGCCAAGATCCCACGGCCGCAACTAATGAAAAACTGTTTTTT. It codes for CASSQDPTAATNEKLFF.

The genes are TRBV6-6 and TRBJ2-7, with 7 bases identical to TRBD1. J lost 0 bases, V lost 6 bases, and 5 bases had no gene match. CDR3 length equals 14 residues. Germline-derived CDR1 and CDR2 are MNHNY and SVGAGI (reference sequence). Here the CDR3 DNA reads TGTGCCAGCAGGGATCAGGGGGTCTCCTACGAGCAGTACTTC. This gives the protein CASRDQGVSYEQYF.

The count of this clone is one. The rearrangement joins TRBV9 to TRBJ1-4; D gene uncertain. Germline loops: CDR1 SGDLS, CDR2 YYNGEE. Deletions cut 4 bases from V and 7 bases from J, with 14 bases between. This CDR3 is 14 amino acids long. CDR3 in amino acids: CASSPRGRAEKLFF. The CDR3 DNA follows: TGTGCCAGCAGCCCCCGAGGTCGGGCTGAAAAACTGTTTTTT.

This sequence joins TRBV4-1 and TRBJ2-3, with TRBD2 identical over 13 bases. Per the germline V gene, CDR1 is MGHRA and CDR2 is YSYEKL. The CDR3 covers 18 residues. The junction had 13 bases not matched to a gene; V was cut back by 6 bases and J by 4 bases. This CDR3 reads CASSPGLAGLRYPDTQYF. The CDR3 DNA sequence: TGCGCCAGCAGTCCGGGACTAGCGGGACTTAGATACCCAGATACGCAGTATTTT.

Here the CDR3 reads CASSRRHPANEQYF. CDR3 in DNA: TGCGCCAGCAGCCGACGGCACCCCGCGAACGAGCAGTACTTC. This chain connects TRBV5-1 to TRBJ2-7; D gene ambiguous. The V gene lost 4 bases and the J gene lost 5 bases, with 16 bases spanning the gap. The CDR3 is made up of 14 amino acids. Looked up from germline, CDR1 is SGHRS and CDR2 is YFSETQ.

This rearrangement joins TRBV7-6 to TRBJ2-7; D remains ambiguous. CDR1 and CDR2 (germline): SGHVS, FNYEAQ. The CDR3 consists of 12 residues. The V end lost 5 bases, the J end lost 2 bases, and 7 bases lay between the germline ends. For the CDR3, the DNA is TGTGCCAGCAGCACTTCCACCTACGAGCAGTACTTC. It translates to CASSTSTYEQYF.

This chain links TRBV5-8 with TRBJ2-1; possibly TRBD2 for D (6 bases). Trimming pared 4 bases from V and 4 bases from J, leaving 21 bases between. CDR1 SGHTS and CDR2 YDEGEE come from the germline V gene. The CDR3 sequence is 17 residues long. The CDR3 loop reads CASSQGLRGDLYNEQFF. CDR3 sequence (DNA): TGTGCCAGCAGCCAAGGACTAAGAGGGGACCTTTACAATGAGCAGTTCTTC. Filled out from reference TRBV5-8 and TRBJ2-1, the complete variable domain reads EAGVTQSPTHLIKTRGQQATLRCSPISGHTSVYWYQQALGLGLQFLLWYDEGEERNRGNFPPRFSGRQFPNYSSELNVNALELEDSALYLCASSQGLRGDLYNEQFFGPGTRLTVL.

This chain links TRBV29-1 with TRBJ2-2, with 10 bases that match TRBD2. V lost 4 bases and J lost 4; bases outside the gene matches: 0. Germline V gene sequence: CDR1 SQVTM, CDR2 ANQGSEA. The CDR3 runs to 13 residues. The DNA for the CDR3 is TGCAGCGTTGTAGCGGGAGGCACCGGGGAGCTGTTTTTT. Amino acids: CSVVAGGTGELFF.

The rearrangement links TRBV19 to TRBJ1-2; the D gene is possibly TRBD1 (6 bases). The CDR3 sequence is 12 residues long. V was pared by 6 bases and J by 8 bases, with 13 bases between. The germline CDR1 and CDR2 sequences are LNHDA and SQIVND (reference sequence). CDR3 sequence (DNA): TGTGCCAGTAGCAGGGGCCAGGGGGGCTACACCTTC. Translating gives CASSRGQGGYTF.

Here the CDR3 DNA reads TGCGCCAGCAGCTTGGTCACAGGGGGCAACTACGAGCAGTACTTC. Residues: CASSLVTGGNYEQYF. V usage is TRBV5-1 and J usage is TRBJ2-7; 9 bases are a match to TRBD1. This CDR3 contains 15 residues. Germline CDR1 SGHRS, CDR2 YFSETQ. The trim removed 0 bases at V and 3 bases at J, leaving 4 bases unmatched.

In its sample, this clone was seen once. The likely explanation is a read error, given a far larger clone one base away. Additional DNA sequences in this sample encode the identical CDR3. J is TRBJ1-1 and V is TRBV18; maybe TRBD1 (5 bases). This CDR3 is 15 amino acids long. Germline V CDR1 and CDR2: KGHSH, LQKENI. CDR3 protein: CASSPRGDGYTEAFF. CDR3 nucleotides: TGTGCCAGCTCACCACGCGGGGACGGCTACACTGAAGCTTTCTTC.

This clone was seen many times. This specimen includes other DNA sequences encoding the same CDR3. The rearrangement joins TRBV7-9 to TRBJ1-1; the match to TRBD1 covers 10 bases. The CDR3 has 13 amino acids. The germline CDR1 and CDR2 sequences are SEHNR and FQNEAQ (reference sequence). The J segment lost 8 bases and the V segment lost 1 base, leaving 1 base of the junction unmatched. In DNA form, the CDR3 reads TGTGCCAGCAGCTTAGAGACAGGGGGCGAAGCTTTCTTT. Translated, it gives CASSLETGGEAFF.

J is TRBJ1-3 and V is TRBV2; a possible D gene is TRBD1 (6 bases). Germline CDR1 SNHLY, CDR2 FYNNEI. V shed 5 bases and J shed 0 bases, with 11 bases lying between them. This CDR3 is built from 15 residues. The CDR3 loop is CASSTGAYSGNTIYF. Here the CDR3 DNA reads TGTGCCAGCAGTACGGGGGCCTACTCTGGAAACACCATATATTTT.

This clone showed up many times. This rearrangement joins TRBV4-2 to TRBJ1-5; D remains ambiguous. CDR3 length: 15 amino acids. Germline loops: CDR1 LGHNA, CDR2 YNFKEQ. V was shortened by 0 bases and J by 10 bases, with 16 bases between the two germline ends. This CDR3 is CASSQEFSGVDPQHF. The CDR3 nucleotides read TGTGCCAGCAGCCAAGAGTTCTCCGGGGTCGATCCCCAGCATTTT.

CDR3 coding DNA: TGTGCCAGCAGCCTCCGGACAGGGCCCTTAAAGAGCACCGGGGAGCTGTTTTTT. This translates into CASSLRTGPLKSTGELFF. The chain recombines TRBV5-6 with TRBJ2-2; the match to TRBD1 covers 8 bases. The CDR3 totals 18 residues. V dropped 4 bases and J dropped 4; count of bases not matched to a gene: 15. In germline, CDR1 is SGHDT, CDR2 YYEEEE. Filled out from reference TRBV5-6 and TRBJ2-2, the complete variable domain reads DAGVTQSPTHLIKTRGQQVTLRCSPKSGHDTVSWYQQALGQGPQFIFQYYEEEERQRGNFPDRFSGHQFPNYSSELNVNALLLGDSALYLCASSLRTGPLKSTGELFFGEGSRLTVL.

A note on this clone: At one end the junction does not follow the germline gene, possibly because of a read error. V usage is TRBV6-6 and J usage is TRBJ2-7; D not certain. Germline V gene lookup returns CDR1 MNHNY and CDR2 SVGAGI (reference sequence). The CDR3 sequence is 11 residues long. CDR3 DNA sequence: TGCGCCAGCAGTCCAAGGTACGAGCAGTACTTC. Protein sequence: CASSPRYEQYF.

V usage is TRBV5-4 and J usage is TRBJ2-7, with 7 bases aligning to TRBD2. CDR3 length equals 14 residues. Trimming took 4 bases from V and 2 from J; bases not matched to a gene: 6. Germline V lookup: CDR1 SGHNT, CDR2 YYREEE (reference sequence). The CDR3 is CASSRPGLTYEQYF. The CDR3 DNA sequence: TGTGCCAGCAGCCGTCCGGGACTAACCTACGAGCAGTACTTC.

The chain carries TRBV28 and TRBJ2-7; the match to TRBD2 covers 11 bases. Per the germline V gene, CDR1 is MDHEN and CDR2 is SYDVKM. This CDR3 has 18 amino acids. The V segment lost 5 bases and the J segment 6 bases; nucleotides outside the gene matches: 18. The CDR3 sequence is CASSLSRIAGGRISEQYF. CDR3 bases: TGTGCCAGCAGTCTCTCGCGCATAGCGGGAGGGCGTATAAGCGAGCAGTACTTC.

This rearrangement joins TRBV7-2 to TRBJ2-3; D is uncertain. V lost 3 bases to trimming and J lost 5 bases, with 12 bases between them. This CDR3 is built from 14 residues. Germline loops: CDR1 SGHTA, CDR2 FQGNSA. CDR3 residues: CASSFTGLGDTQYF. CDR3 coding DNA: TGTGCCAGCAGCTTTACTGGGCTTGGAGATACGCAGTATTTT.

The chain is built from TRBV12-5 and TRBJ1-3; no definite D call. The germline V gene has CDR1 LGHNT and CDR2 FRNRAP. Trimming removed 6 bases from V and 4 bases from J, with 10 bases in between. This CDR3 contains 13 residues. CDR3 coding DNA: TGTGCTAGTGGGAGAGGATCCGGAAACACCATATATTTT. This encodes CASGRGSGNTIYF.

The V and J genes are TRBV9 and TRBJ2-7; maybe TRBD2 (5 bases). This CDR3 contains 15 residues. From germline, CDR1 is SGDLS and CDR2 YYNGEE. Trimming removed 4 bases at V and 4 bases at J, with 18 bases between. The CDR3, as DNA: TGTGCCAGCAGCCCCCTCGGCACGGGCGGGTACGAGCAGTACTTC. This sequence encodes CASSPLGTGGYEQYF.

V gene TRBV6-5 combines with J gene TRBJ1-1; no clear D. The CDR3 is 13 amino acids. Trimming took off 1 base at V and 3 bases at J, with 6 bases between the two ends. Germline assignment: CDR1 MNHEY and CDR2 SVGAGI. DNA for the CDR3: TGTGCCAGCAGTTACTACGGGGACACTGAAGCTTTCTTT. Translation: CASSYYGDTEAFF.

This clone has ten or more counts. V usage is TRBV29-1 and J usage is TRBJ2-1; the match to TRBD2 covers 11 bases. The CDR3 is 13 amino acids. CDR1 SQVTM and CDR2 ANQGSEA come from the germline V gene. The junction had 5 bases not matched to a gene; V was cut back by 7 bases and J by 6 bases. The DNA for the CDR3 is TGCAGCGCCCTTAGCGGGAGGGCCAATGAGCAGTTCTTC. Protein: CSALSGRANEQFF.

Here the CDR3 reads CASSFGPDTQYF. CDR3 in DNA: TGCGCCAGCAGCTTTGGGCCAGATACGCAGTATTTT. The gene calls are TRBV5-1 and TRBJ2-3; no reliable D call. Germline V gene sequence: CDR1 SGHRS, CDR2 YFSETQ. The CDR3 runs to 12 residues. Trimming pared 2 bases from V and 4 bases from J, leaving 5 bases between.